Listed here are 17 T cell receptor beta chains from one sample, sequenced in a study of shared clonotypes between healthy human individuals. Assay used: immunoSEQ multiplex PCR; TCRdb lists only in-frame clones, some missing. The sample has 490,000 or so clones, 79% seen once. The sequenced sample consisted of PBMCs. These receptors were taken from a woman aged 40 to 49 in good health. Some clones in this sample may be carry-over from other donors' samples.

This chain links TRBV5-1 with TRBJ2-3, with 8 positions matching TRBD1. This CDR3 region has 17 residues. Per germline, CDR1 SGHRS and CDR2 YFSETQ. J lost 2 bases, V lost 6 bases, and 14 bases had no gene match. The CDR3: CASTFLMGQGATDTQYF. The CDR3 DNA sequence: TGCGCCAGCACCTTCCTGATGGGGCAGGGGGCCACAGATACGCAGTATTTT.

There are a few counts of this clone. J is TRBJ2-7 and V is TRBV5-1, with D maybe TRBD2 (6 bases). V lost 0 bases and J 4 bases, leaving 17 bases between the germline ends. Germline-derived CDR1 and CDR2 are SGHRS and YFSETQ. The CDR3 is 16 amino acids. CDR3 sequence (DNA): TGCGCCAGCAGCTTGGGGGCCGGGGGAGCTTGGTACGAGCAGTACTTC. Translated: CASSLGAGGAWYEQYF.

About this clone: Relative to the germline gene, one junction end is altered; a read error may explain this. The chain links TRBV7-7 to TRBJ2-2, with D tentatively TRBD2 (5 bases). Germline-derived CDR1 and CDR2 are SSHAT and FNYEAQ (reference sequence). CDR3 length equals 15 residues. Here the CDR3 reads CASSPWARNTGELFF. Here the CDR3 DNA reads TGTGCTAGCAGCCCCTGGGCCCGGAACACCGGGGAGCTGTTCTTT.

The gene calls are TRBV7-9 and TRBJ2-6; D call uncertain. Germline V gene lookup returns CDR1 SEHNR and CDR2 FQNEAQ (reference sequence). This CDR3 is built from 18 residues. Trimming cost V 5 bases and J 1 base, with 18 bases left between them. CDR3 region: CASSPLLQRKSGANVLTF. CDR3 nucleotide sequence: TGTGCCAGCAGCCCACTGCTACAGAGAAAATCTGGGGCCAACGTCCTGACTTTC. Complete variable domain (other parts from reference TRBV7-9 and TRBJ2-6): DTGVSQNPRHKITKRGQNVTFRCDPISEHNRLYWYRQTLGQGPEFLTYFQNEAQLEKSRLLSDRFSAERPKGSFSTLEIQRTEQGDSAMYLCASSPLLQRKSGANVLTFGAGSRLTVL.

The V call is TRBV5-1, the J call TRBJ2-7; 7 nucleotides align to TRBD1. The J segment lost 1 base and the V segment lost 2 bases, leaving 6 bases of the junction unmatched. Germline V gives CDR1 SGHRS, CDR2 YFSETQ. The CDR3 sequence is 15 residues long. CDR3 region: CASSLTGVGSYEQYF. In DNA form, the CDR3 reads TGCGCCAGCAGCTTAACAGGGGTGGGTTCCTACGAGCAGTACTTC.

The rearrangement links TRBV5-1 to TRBJ1-2; D unresolved. V gave up 0 bases and J gave up 1 base, with 10 bases separating them. This CDR3 has 15 residues. CDR1 is SGHRS and CDR2 is YFSETQ in the germline V gene. The CDR3 sequence: CASSLVVDGNYGYTF. The DNA for the CDR3 is TGCGCCAGCAGCTTGGTAGTCGACGGTAACTATGGCTACACCTTC.

The rearrangement links TRBV7-2 to TRBJ2-7, with 8 bases lining up with TRBD2. After removal of 5 bases from V and 5 bases from J, the junction contained 11 bases not matched to a gene. Per germline, CDR1 SGHTA and CDR2 FQGNSA. This CDR3 comprises 15 residues. The CDR3 bases are TGTGCCAGCAGCCGGGTGATAGCGGGACGGGACGAGCAGTACTTC. Its protein is CASSRVIAGRDEQYF.

The chain links TRBV7-9 to TRBJ1-1; TRBD1 matches 9 bases. V dropped 4 bases and J dropped 10; count of bases not matched to a gene: 13. Germline V gene data show CDR1 as SEHNR and CDR2 as FQNEAQ (reference sequence). The CDR3 runs 15 residues. CDR3 amino acids: CASSSGTGRLGGAFF. In nucleotides, the CDR3 is TGTGCCAGCAGCTCCGGGACAGGGCGTTTAGGAGGAGCTTTCTTT.

This clone was recorded once. V is TRBV19 and J is TRBJ1-1; tentative D call: TRBD1 (6 bases). The CDR3 length is 14 residues. Per the germline V gene, CDR1 is LNHDA and CDR2 is SQIVND (reference sequence). V gave up 1 base and J gave up 4 bases, with 10 bases separating them. CDR3 residues: CASSIGAGVTEAFF. DNA for the CDR3: TGTGCCAGTAGTATAGGCGCAGGGGTCACTGAAGCTTTCTTT.

The chain employs TRBV28 and TRBJ2-7; 12 bases are a match to TRBD2. The V segment lost 11 bases and the J segment 1 base; nucleotides outside the gene matches: 9. The CDR3 totals 15 residues. Germline V gene lookup returns CDR1 MDHEN and CDR2 SYDVKM. CDR3 in DNA: TGTGCCTCCCTAGCGGGAGGGTCGGAGTCCTACGAGCAGTACTTC. Amino acid sequence: CASLAGGSESYEQYF.

The V call is TRBV10-3, the J call TRBJ2-7; TRBD1 aligns across 7 bases. Germline CDR1 reads ENHRY; CDR2 reads SYGVKD. V shed 5 bases and J 2 bases; nucleotides not matched to a gene: 3. This CDR3 has 13 amino acids. The CDR3 nucleotides read TGTGCCATCAGTCAGACAGGGCCCTACGAGCAGTACTTC. Amino acids: CAISQTGPYEQYF.

The chain joins TRBV19 to TRBJ1-4; D gene ambiguous. V gave up 3 bases and J gave up 6 bases, with 11 bases separating them. This CDR3 is built from 14 residues. Looked up from germline, CDR1 is LNHDA and CDR2 is SQIVND (reference sequence). The DNA of the CDR3 is TGTGCCAGTAGTATCTGGCAAGAGGATGAAAAACTGTTTTTT. The encoded protein is CASSIWQEDEKLFF.

This clone was seen a handful of times. The chain combines TRBV27 with TRBJ1-5; D may be TRBD1 (6 bases). This CDR3 has 14 residues. Between the trimmed V and J ends, which lost 2 bases and 3 bases, there was a span of 8 bases. Looked up from germline, CDR1 is MNHEY and CDR2 is SMNVEV (reference sequence). CDR3 in DNA: TGTGCCAGCAGTTTAAACAGGGCCAATCAGCCCCAGCATTTT. Amino acids: CASSLNRANQPQHF.

The V gene is TRBV10-3, the J gene TRBJ2-7, with 7 bases identical to TRBD1. V lost 10 bases, J lost 6 bases, and 12 bases stayed unmatched. The CDR3 has 13 amino acids. Per the germline V gene, CDR1 is ENHRY and CDR2 is SYGVKD. Here the CDR3 reads CATTGTEDLEQYF. CDR3 nucleotide sequence: TGTGCCACGACCGGGACAGAGGACCTCGAGCAGTACTTC.

The rearrangement links TRBV6-6 to TRBJ2-7; TRBD2 is a possible D gene (5 bases). Germline V gene data show CDR1 as MNHNY and CDR2 as SVGAGI (reference sequence). The CDR3 contains 14 residues. V lost 0 bases to trimming and J lost 2 bases, with 8 bases between them. The CDR3 loop is CASSYSAGPYEQYF. The CDR3 nucleotides read TGTGCCAGCAGTTACTCGGCGGGCCCCTACGAGCAGTACTTC.

CDR3 amino acids: CASSPGQGYNEQFF. The DNA of the CDR3 is TGTGCCAGCAGCCCTGGGCAGGGGTACAATGAGCAGTTCTTC. This sequence joins TRBV7-3 and TRBJ2-1; possibly TRBD1 for D (6 bases). The CDR3 length is 14 residues. The germline V and J ends were trimmed by 5 bases and 4 bases, with 12 bases remaining between them. Germline V gene data show CDR1 as SGHTA and CDR2 as FQGTGA.

The V call is TRBV6-5, the J call TRBJ2-7, with a tentative D call TRBD1 (5 bases). The V and J ends lost 0 bases and 3 bases respectively, with 12 bases between them. This CDR3 is built from 15 residues. The V gene's germline CDR1 is MNHEY and CDR2 SVGAGI. For the CDR3, the DNA is TGTGCCAGCAGTTACTCGAACCAAGGGGACTACGAGCAGTACTTC. Encoded protein: CASSYSNQGDYEQYF.